This T cell receptor beta chain was found in a study of T cell responses to AZD1222 COVID-19 vaccine. Profiled with immunoSEQ multiplex PCR; TCRdb holds only in-frame clones, not every one. The table lists around 120,000 clones, roughly 90% of them singletons. The CDR3 has 14 amino acids. Trimming cost V 0 bases and J 5 bases, with 9 bases left between them. CDR1 is SGHRS, CDR2 YFSETQ, per germline. This clone was recorded only once. This clonotype was obtained from an adult in good health. This chain links TRBV5-1 with TRBJ2-1, with D perhaps TRBD1 (5 bases). The sample here was peripheral blood, taken on day 0 of AZD1222 vaccination. CDR3 protein: CASSLGRQNNEQFF. The CDR3 nucleotides read TGCGCCAGCAGCTTGGGCAGACAGAACAATGAGCAGTTCTTC.